This is a list of T cell receptor beta chains from one sample in a study of T-cell memory formation after mild COVID-19. One entry per CDR3 protein, called by TCRdb with MiXCR from the 5' RACE reads. The sample carries 400,000 or so distinct CDR3 sequences, 20% recorded once. The sample comprised PBMCs or a T cell subset sorted from them (not recorded which). These receptors all come from an adult woman who had mild COVID-19 (a few samples of this study predate the infection). Cell type and time point are not known. CDR3s include the opening cysteine and the closing phenylalanine or tryptophan. D genes are given only for firm matches. Rows may omit the clone size; those that give it use once, few, many or a size class.

D	J	size	V	DNA	CDR3
TRBD2	TRBJ2-1	few	TRBV5-1	TGCGCCAGCAGCTTGGGGGCTAGCGGGAGTTACAATGAGCAGTTCTTC	CASSLGASGSYNEQFF
-	TRBJ1-2	-	TRBV20-1	TGCAGTGCTAGAGATAGACGGGGTTATGGCTACACCTTC	CSARDRRGYGYTF
-	TRBJ2-1	-	TRBV7-8	TGTGCCAGCAGCTTATCCGGGCGATCCTCAAGTCGGAATGAGCAGTTCTTC	CASSLSGRSSSRNEQFF
-	TRBJ2-7	-	TRBV11-2	TGTGCCAGCAGCCCCCTCTTTGAGGGGGGGTCCTACGAGCAGTACTTC	CASSPLFEGGSYEQYF
-	TRBJ2-1	few	TRBV2	TGTGCCTTCTACGATCGGGGGACCTACAATGAGCAGTTCTTC	CAFYDRGTYNEQFF
-	TRBJ2-5	few	TRBV18	TGTGCCAGCTCCTCGTTGGAAGAGACCCAGTACTTC	CASSSLEETQYF
-	TRBJ1-4	-	TRBV9	TGTGCCAGCAGCGGGACAGCCTATAATGAAAAACTGTTTTTT	CASSGTAYNEKLFF
TRBD1	TRBJ2-3	-	TRBV10-3	TGTGCCATCAGGGACAGGGGATTAGGAGATACGCAGTATTTT	CAIRDRGLGDTQYF
-	TRBJ1-4	few	TRBV29-1	TGCAGCGTTGGCGACAGGACGCTGTTTTTT	CSVGDRTLFF
TRBD2	TRBJ2-1	few	TRBV7-3	TGTGCCAGCAGCTCCGAGCGGGGGGGTGGGAATGAGCAGTTCTTC	CASSSERGGGNEQFF
TRBD1	TRBJ2-1	few	TRBV29-1	TGCAGCGTTGAAGACGGGACAGGGGTGGTCAATGAGCAGTTCTTC	CSVEDGTGVVNEQFF
-	TRBJ1-1	-	TRBV2	TGTGCCAGCAGTGGATTTGAGGCCACTGAAGCTTTCTTT	CASSGFEATEAFF
-	TRBJ2-5	-	TRBV12-3/TRBV12-4	TGTGCCAGCAGTTTTGGTGTGATGGAGACCCAGTACTTC	CASSFGVMETQYF
-	TRBJ2-2	many	TRBV20-1	TGCAGTGCTCGAGGAGGTACGGACACCGGGGAGCTGTTTTTT	CSARGGTDTGELFF
-	TRBJ2-7	-	TRBV6-2/TRBV6-3	TGTGCCAGCAGTTACCCTATGAACGAGCAGTACTTC	CASSYPMNEQYF
-	TRBJ2-7	-	TRBV4-2	TGTGCCAGCAGCCAAGATCTCCGTAGCGCCTACGAGCAGTACTTC	CASSQDLRSAYEQYF
-	TRBJ2-7	few	TRBV9	TGTGCCAGCAGCGTAGGCCAGGTCTACGAGCAGTACTTC	CASSVGQVYEQYF
TRBD2	TRBJ2-5	few	TRBV6-2/TRBV6-3	TGTGCCAGCAGTTCCGGTAGCGGGAGAATAATAGAGACCCAGTACTTC	CASSSGSGRIIETQYF
-	TRBJ1-3	few	TRBV24-1	TGTGCCACCAGTGATGCAGGGGACCCGCCTGGAAACACCATATATTTT	CATSDAGDPPGNTIYF
-	TRBJ2-1	few	TRBV6-5	TGTGCCAGCACCTACGGGAGGCAGGGGGCCTATGAGCAGTTCTTC	CASTYGRQGAYEQFF
-	TRBJ2-5	-	TRBV5-4	TGTGCCAGCAGCCAGGGACCACTGTCTAGTTTTGAAGAGACCCAGTACTTC	CASSQGPLSSFEETQYF
-	TRBJ2-2	-	TRBV6-5	TGTGCCAGCAGTTTTATTTCTTCCGGCCAGGGGAACACCGGGGAGCTGTTTTTT	CASSFISSGQGNTGELFF
TRBD2	TRBJ2-5	few	TRBV7-2	TGTGCCAGCAGCGAACGCAGACTAGCGGGAGCGGAGACCCAGTACTTC	CASSERRLAGAETQYF
-	TRBJ2-3	once	TRBV6-2/TRBV6-3	TGTGCCAGCAGTACGACAGCTAGCACAGATACGCAGTATTTT	CASSTTASTDTQYF
-	TRBJ2-7	-	TRBV9	TGTGCCAGCAGCGGGGTTTCGTTCTACGAGCAGTACTTC	CASSGVSFYEQYF
-	TRBJ1-1	many	TRBV27	TGTGCCAGCAGTTTCACCGGGGGGAGCCTTATTATGAACACTGAAGCTTTCTTT	CASSFTGGSLIMNTEAFF
TRBD2	TRBJ2-7	-	TRBV7-6	TGTGCCAGCAGCCCACAACTAATAGCGGGAGGGGGCGAGCAGTACTTC	CASSPQLIAGGGEQYF
-	TRBJ2-7	-	TRBV3-1	TGTGCCAGCAGCCAAGATCAGAGAAGAAACTACGAGCAGTACTTC	CASSQDQRRNYEQYF
TRBD1	TRBJ1-2	many	TRBV29-1	TGCAGCGTTCCCGGACAGGGGTATGGCTACACCTTC	CSVPGQGYGYTF
TRBD2	TRBJ2-3	few	TRBV10-3	TGTGCCATCAGTTGGACTAGCCCTAGCACAGATACGCAGTATTTT	CAISWTSPSTDTQYF
TRBD2	TRBJ2-1	-	TRBV4-1	TGCGCCAGCAGTGGGGGACTAGCGGGGACCTACAATGAGCAGTTCTTC	CASSGGLAGTYNEQFF
-	TRBJ1-1	-	TRBV4-1	TGCGCCAGCAGCGTTTATTGGGACGGAATTCCGGGAGCTTTCTTT	CASSVYWDGIPGAFF
-	TRBJ1-3	few	TRBV5-6	TGTGCCAGCAGCTTAACAGGCAGGTTGGACACCATATATTTT	CASSLTGRLDTIYF